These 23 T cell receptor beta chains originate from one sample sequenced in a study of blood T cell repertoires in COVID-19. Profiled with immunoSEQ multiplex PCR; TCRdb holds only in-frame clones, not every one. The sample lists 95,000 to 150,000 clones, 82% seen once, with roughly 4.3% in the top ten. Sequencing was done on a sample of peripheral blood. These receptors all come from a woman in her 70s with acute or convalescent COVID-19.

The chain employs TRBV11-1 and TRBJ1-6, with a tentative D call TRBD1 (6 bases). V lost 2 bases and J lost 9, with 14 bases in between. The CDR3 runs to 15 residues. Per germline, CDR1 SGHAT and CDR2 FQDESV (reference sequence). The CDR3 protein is CASSLLGQGFSPLHF. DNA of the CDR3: TGTGCCAGCAGCTTATTGGGGCAGGGGTTTTCACCCCTCCACTTT.

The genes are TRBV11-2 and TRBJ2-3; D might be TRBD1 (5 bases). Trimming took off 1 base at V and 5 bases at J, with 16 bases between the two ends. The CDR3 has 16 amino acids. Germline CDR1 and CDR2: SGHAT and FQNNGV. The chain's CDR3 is CASSLVVGASRDTQYF. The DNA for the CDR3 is TGTGCCAGCAGCTTAGTAGTAGGGGCCTCGAGAGATACGCAGTATTTT. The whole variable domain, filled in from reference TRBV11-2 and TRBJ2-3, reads EAGVAQSPRYKIIEKRQSVAFWCNPISGHATLYWYQQILGQGPKLLIQFQNNGVVDDSQLPKDRFSAERLKGVDSTLKIQPAKLEDSAVYLCASSLVVGASRDTQYFGPGTRLTVL.

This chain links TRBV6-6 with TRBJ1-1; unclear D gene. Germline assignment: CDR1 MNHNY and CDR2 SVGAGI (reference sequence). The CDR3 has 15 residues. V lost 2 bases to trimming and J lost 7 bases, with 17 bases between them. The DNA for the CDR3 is TGTGCCAGCAGTTACGGGCAGAGCAGAGTCCTTGAAGCTTTCTTT. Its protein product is CASSYGQSRVLEAFF.

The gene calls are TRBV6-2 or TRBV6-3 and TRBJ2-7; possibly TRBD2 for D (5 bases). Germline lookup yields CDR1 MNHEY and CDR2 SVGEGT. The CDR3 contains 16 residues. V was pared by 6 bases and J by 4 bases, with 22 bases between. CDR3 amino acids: CASSPRTGNPDYEQYF. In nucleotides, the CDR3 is TGTGCCAGCAGCCCCCGGACTGGGAACCCTGATTACGAGCAGTACTTC.

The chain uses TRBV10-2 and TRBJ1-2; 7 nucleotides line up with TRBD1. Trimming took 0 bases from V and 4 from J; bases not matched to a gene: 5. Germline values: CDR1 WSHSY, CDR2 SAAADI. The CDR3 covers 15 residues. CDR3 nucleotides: TGCGCCAGCAGTGAGTCGAGACAGGGAATCTATGGCTACACCTTC. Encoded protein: CASSESRQGIYGYTF.

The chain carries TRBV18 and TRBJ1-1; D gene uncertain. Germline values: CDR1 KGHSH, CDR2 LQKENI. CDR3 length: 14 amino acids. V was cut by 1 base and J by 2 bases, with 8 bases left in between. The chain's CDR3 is CASSPRERNTEAFF. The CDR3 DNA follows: TGTGCCAGCTCACCACGGGAGCGTAACACTGAAGCTTTCTTT.

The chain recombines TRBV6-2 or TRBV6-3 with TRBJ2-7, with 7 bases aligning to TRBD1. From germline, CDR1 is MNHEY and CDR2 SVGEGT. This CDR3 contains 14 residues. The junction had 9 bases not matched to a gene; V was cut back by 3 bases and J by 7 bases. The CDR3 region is CASSYLATGQEQYV. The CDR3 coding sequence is TGTGCCAGCAGTTATCTCGCGACAGGGCAAGAGCAGTACGTC.

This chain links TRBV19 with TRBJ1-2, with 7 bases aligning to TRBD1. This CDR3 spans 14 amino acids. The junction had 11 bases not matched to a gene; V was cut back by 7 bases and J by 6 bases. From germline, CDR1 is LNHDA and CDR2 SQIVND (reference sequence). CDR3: CASKAKGRGNGYTF. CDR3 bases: TGTGCCAGTAAAGCTAAAGGCAGGGGGAATGGCTACACCTTC.

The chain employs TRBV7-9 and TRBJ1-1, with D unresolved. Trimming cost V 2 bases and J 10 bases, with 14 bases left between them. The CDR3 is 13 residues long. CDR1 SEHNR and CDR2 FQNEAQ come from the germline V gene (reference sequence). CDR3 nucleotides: TGTGCCAGCAGCTTAAGTTCGGCCTCGGGAGCTTTCTTT. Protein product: CASSLSSASGAFF.

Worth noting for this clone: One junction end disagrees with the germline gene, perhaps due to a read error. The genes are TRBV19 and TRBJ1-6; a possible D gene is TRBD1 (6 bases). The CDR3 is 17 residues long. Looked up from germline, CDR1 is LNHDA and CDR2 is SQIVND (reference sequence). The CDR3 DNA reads TGTGCCAGTAGCCGGGACACCCAAGTTTTCTATAATTCACTCCTCCACTTT. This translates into CASSRDTQVFYNSLLHF.

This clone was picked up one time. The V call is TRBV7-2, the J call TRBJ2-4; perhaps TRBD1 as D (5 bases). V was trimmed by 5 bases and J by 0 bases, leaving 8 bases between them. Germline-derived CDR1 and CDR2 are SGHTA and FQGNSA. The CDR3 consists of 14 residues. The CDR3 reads CASSQGLAKNIQYF. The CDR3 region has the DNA TGTGCCAGCAGCCAGGGCCTAGCCAAAAACATTCAGTACTTC.

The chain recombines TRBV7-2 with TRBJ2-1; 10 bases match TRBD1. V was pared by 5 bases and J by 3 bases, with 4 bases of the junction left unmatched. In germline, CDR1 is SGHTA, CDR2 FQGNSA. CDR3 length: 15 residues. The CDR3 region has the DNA TGTGCCAGCAGCGGAGGACAGGGGGTCTACAATGAGCAGTTCTTC. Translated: CASSGGQGVYNEQFF.

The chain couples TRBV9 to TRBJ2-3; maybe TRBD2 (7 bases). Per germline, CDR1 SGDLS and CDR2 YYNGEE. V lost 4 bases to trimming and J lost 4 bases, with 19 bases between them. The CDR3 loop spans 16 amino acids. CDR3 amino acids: CASSPRGGVVADTQYF. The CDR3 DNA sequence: TGTGCCAGCAGCCCAAGGGGGGGAGTGGTGGCAGATACGCAGTATTTT.

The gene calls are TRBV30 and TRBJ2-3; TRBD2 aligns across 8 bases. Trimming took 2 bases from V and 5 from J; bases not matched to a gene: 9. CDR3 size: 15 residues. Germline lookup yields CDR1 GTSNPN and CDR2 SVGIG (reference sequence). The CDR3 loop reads CAWSPRGGAIDTQYF. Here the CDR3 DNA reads TGTGCCTGGAGTCCCCGGGGGGGCGCGATAGATACGCAGTATTTT. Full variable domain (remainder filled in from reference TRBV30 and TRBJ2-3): SQTIHQWPATLVQPVGSPLSLECTVEGTSNPNLYWYRQAAGRGLQLLFYSVGIGQISSEVPQNLSASRPQDRQFILSSKKLLLSDSGFYLCAWSPRGGAIDTQYFGPGTRLTVL.

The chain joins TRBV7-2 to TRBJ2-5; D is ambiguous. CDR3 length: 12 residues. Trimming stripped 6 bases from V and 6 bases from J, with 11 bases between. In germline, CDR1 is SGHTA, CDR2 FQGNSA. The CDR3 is CASSNYRQTQYF. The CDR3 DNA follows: TGTGCCAGCAGTAACTATCGGCAGACCCAGTACTTC. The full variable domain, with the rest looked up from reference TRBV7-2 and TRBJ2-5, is GAGVSQSPSNKVTEKGKDVELRCDPISGHTALYWYRQSLGQGLEFLIYFQGNSAPDKSGLPSDRFSAERTGGSVSTLTIQRTQQEDSAVYLCASSNYRQTQYFGPGTRLLVL.

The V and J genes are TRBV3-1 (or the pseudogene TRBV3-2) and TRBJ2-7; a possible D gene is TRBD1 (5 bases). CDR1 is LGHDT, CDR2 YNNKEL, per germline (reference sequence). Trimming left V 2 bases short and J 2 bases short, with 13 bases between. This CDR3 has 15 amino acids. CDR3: CASSQPGQTAYEQYF. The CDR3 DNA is TGTGCCAGCAGCCAACCCGGCCAGACAGCCTACGAGCAGTACTTC.

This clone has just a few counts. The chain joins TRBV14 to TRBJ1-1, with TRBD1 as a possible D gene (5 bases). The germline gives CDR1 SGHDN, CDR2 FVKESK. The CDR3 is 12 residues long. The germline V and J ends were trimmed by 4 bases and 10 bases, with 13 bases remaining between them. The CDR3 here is CASSPVPGRAFF. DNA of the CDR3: TGTGCCAGCAGCCCCGTCCCAGGGCGAGCTTTCTTT.

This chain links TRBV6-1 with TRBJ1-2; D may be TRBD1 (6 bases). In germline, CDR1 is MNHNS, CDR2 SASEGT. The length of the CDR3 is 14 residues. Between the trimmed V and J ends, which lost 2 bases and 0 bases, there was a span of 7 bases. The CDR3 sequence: CASSERDTNYGYTF. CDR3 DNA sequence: TGTGCCAGCAGTGAAAGGGACACTAACTATGGCTACACCTTC.

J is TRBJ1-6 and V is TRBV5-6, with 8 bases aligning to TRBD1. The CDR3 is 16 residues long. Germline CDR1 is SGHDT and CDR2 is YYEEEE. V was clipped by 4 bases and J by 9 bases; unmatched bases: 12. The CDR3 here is CASSPMQGAVFSPLHF. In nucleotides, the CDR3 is TGTGCCAGCAGCCCCATGCAGGGGGCGGTTTTTTCACCCCTCCACTTT.

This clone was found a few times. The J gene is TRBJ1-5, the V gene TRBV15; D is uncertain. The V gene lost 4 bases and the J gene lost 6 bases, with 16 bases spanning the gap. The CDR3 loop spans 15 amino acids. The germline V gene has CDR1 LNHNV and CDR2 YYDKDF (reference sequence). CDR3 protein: CATSMMRDVGQPQHF. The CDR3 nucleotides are TGTGCCACCAGCATGATGAGGGATGTCGGTCAGCCCCAGCATTTT. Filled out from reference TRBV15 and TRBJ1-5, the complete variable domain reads DAMVIQNPRYQVTQFGKPVTLSCSQTLNHNVMYWYQQKSSQAPKLLFHYYDKDFNNEADTPDNFQSRRPNTSFCFLDIRSPGLGDTAMYLCATSMMRDVGQPQHFGDGTRLSIL.

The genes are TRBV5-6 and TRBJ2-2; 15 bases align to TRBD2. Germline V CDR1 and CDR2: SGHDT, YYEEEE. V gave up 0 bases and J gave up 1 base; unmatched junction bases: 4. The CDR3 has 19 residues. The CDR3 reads CASSLAGTSGGLNTGELFF. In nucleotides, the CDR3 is TGTGCCAGCAGCTTGGCCGGGACTAGCGGGGGGTTGAACACCGGGGAGCTGTTTTTT.

This chain's CDR3 is CASSRGLAGGDEQFF. The CDR3 bases are TGTGCCAGCTCTCGGGGACTAGCGGGGGGAGATGAGCAGTTCTTC. J is TRBJ2-1 and V is TRBV5-4; TRBD2 agrees at 15 bases. This CDR3 comprises 15 residues. Unmatched junction bases numbered 7, after V lost 7 bases and J lost 8 bases. Germline V gene lookup returns CDR1 SGHNT and CDR2 YYREEE (reference sequence).

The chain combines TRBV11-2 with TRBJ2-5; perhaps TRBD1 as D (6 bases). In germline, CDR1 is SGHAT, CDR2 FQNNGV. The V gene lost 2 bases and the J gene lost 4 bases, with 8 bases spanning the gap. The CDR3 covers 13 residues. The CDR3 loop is CASSLLGGETQYF. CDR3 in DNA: TGTGCCAGCAGCTTATTAGGGGGAGAGACCCAGTACTTC.